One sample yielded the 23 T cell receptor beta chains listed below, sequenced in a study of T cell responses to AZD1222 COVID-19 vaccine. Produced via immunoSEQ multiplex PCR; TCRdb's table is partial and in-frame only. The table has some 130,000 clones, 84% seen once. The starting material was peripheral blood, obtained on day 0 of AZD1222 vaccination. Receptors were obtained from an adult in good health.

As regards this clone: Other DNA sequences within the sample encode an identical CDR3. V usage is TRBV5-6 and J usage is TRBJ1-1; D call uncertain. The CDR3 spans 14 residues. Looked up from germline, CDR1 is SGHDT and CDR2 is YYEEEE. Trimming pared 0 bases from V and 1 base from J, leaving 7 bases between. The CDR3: CASSLGRGNTEAFF. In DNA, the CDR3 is TGTGCCAGCAGCTTGGGGAGAGGGAACACTGAAGCTTTCTTT.

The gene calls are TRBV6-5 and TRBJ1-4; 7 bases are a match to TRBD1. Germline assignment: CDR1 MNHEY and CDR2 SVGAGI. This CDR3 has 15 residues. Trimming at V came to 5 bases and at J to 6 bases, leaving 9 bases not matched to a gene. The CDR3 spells CASSNRGREYEKLFF. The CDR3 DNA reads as TGTGCCAGCAGTAACAGGGGACGGGAATATGAAAAACTGTTTTTT.

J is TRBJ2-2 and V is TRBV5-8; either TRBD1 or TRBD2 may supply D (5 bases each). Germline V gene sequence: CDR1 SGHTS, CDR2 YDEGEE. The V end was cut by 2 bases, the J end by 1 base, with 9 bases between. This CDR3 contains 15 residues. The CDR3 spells CASSLGTRNTGELFF. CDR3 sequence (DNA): TGTGCCAGCAGCTTAGGGACCAGGAACACCGGGGAGCTGTTTTTT.

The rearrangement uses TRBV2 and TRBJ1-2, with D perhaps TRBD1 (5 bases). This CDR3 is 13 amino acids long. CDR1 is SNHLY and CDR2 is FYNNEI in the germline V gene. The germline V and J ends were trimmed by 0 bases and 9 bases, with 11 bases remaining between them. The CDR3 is CASSEAVQGRYTF. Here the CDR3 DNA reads TGTGCCAGCAGTGAAGCGGTGCAGGGTCGCTACACCTTC.

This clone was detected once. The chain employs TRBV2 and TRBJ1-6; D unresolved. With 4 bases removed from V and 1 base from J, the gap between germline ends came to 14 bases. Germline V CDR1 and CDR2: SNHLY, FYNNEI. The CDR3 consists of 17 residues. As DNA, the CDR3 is TGTGCCAGCAGTGGCCAGATAGTTGCATCCTATAATTCACCCCTCCACTTT. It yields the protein CASSGQIVASYNSPLHF. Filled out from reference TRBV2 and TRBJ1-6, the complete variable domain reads EPEVTQTPSHQVTQMGQEVILRCVPISNHLYFYWYRQILGQKVEFLVSFYNNEISEKSEIFDDQFSVERPDGSNFTLKIRSTKLEDSAMYFCASSGQIVASYNSPLHFGNGTRLTVT.

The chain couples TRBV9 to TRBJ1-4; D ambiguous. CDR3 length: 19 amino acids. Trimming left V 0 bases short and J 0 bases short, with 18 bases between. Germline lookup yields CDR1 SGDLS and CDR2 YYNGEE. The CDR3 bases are TGTGCCAGCAGCGTAGAAGGCGGCTTGACAACTGCAACTAATGAAAAACTGTTTTTT. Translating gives CASSVEGGLTTATNEKLFF.

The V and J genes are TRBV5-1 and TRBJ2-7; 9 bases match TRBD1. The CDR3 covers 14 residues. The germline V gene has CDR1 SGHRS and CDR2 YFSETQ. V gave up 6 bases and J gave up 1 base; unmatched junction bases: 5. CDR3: CASKTGTGSYEQYF. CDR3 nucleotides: TGCGCCAGCAAAACCGGGACAGGGTCCTACGAGCAGTACTTC.

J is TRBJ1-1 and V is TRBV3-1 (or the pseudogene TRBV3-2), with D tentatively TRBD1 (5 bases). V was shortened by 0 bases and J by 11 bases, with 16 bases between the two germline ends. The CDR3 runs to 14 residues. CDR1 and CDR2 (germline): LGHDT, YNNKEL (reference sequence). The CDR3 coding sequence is TGTGCCAGCAGCCAAGACGGGGCTAGGGGAGGGGCTTTCTTT. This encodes CASSQDGARGGAFF.

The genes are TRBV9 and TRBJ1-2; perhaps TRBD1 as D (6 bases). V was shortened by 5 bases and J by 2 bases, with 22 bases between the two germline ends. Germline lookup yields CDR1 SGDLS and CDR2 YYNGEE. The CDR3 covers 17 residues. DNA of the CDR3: TGTGCCAGCAGTCCCACCCCGATGGGGGGGCAGAACTATGGCTACACCTTC. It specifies CASSPTPMGGQNYGYTF.

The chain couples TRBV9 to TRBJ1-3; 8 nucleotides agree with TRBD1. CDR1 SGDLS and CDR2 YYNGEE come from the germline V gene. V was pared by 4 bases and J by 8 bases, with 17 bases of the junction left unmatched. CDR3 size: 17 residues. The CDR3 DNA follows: TGTGCCAGCAGCCCCTGGGACAGGCCGGTCAGGCCCGACACCATATATTTT. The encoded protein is CASSPWDRPVRPDTIYF. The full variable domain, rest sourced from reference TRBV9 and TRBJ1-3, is DSGVTQTPKHLITATGQRVTLRCSPRSGDLSVYWYQQSLDQGLQFLIQYYNGEERAKGNILERFSAQQFPDLHSELNLSSLELGDSALYFCASSPWDRPVRPDTIYFGEGSWLTVV.

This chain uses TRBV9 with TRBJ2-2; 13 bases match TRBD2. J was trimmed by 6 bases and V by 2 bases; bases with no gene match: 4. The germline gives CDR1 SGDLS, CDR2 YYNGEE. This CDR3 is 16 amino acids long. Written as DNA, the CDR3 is TGTGCCAGCAGCGTTACTAGCGGGGGGGCCCCCGGGGAGCTGTTTTTT. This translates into CASSVTSGGAPGELFF.

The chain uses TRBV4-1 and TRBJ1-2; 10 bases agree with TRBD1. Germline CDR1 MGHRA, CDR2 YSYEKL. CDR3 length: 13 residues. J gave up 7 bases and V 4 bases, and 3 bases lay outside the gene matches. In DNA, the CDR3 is TGCGCCAGCAGCCCGGGACAGGGGTCTGGCTACACCTTC. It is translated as CASSPGQGSGYTF.

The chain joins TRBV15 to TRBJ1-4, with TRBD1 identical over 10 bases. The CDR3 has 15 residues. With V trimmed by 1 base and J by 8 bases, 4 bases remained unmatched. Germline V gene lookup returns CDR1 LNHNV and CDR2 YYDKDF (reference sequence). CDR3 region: CATSRAGTGEEKLFF. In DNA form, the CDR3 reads TGTGCCACCAGCAGAGCCGGGACAGGGGAAGAAAAACTGTTTTTT.

In nucleotides, the CDR3 is TGTGCCAGCAGTCGATTTAGCGGGGGGCGGGACAATGAGCAGTTCTTC. Translating it yields CASSRFSGGRDNEQFF. This chain connects TRBV7-9 to TRBJ2-1; 10 bases fit TRBD2. The junction had 10 bases not matched to a gene; V was cut back by 6 bases and J by 5 bases. Germline CDR1 and CDR2: SEHNR and FQNEAQ (reference sequence). The CDR3 is 16 residues long.

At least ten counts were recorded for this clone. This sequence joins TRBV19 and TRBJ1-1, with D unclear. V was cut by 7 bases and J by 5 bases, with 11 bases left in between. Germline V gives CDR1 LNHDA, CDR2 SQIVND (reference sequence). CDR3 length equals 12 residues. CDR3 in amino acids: CASNGGNTEAFF. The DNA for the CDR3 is TGTGCCAGTAATGGAGGGAATACTGAAGCTTTCTTT.

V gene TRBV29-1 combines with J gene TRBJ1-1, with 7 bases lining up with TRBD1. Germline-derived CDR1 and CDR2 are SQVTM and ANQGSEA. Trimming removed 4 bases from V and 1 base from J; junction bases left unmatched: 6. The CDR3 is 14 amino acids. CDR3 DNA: TGCAGCGTTGTGGGCGGACAGGCGAACACTGAAGCTTTCTTT. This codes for CSVVGGQANTEAFF.

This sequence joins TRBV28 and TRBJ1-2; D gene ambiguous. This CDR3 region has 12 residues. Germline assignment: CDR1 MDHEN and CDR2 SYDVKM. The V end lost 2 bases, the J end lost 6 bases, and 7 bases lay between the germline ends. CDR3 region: CASSLTGDGYTF. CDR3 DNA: TGTGCCAGCAGTTTAACTGGGGATGGCTACACCTTC.

The CDR3 is CASSLSPQAGNYGYTF. Written as DNA, the CDR3 is TGTGCCAGCAGCTTATCCCCCCAGGCTGGCAACTATGGCTACACCTTC. The chain couples TRBV7-2 to TRBJ1-2; D unclear. Trimming left V 2 bases short and J 2 bases short, with 15 bases between. CDR1 and CDR2 (germline): SGHTA, FQGNSA. This CDR3 comprises 16 residues.

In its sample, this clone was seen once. CDR3 loop: CASNPTGTYGSNQPQHF. The CDR3 region has the DNA TGTGCCAGCAACCCGACAGGGACATACGGGAGCAATCAGCCCCAGCATTTT. This rearrangement joins TRBV27 to TRBJ1-5, with TRBD1 identical over 7 bases. This CDR3 has 17 residues. Per germline, CDR1 MNHEY and CDR2 SMNVEV (reference sequence). V dropped 7 bases and J dropped 1; count of bases not matched to a gene: 13.

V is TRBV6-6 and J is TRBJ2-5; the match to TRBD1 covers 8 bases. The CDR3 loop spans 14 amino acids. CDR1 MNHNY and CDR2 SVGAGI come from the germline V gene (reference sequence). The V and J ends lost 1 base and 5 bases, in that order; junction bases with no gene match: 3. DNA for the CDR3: TGTGCCAGCAGTTACTTCAGGGGGCAGGAGACCCAGTACTTC. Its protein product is CASSYFRGQETQYF.

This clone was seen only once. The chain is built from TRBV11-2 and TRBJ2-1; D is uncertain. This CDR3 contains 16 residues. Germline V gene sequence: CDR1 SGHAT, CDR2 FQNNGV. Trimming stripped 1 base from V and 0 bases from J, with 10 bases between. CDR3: CASSLGSFSSYNEQFF. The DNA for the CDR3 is TGTGCCAGCAGCTTAGGGTCTTTCAGCTCCTACAATGAGCAGTTCTTC.

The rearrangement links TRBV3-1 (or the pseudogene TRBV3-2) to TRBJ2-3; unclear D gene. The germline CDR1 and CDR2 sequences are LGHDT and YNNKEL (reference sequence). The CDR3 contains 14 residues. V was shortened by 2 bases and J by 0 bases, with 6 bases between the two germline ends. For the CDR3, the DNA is TGTGCCAGCAGCCAAAGGAGAAGCACAGATACGCAGTATTTT. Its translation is CASSQRRSTDTQYF.

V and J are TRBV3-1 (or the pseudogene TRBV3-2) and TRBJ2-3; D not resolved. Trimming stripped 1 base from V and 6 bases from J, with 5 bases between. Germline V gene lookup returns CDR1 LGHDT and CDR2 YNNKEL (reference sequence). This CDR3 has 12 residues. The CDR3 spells CASSQVADTQYF. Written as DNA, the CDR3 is TGTGCCAGCAGCCAAGTCGCGGATACGCAGTATTTT.